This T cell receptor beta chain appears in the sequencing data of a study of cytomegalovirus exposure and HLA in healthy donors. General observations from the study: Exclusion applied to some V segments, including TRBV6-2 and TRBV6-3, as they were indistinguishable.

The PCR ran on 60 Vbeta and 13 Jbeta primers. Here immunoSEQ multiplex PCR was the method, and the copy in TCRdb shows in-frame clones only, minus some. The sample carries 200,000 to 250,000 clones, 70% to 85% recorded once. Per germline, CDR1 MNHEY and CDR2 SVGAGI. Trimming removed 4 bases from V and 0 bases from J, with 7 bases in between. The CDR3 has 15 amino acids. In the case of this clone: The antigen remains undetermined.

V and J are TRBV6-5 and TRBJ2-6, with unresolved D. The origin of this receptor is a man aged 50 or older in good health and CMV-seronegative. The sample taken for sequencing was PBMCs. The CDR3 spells CASSSYNSGANVLTF. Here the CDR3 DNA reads TGTGCCAGCAGTTCTTACAACTCTGGGGCCAACGTCCTGACTTTC.